This T cell receptor beta chain stems from a study of regulatory T cells in long-lasting Graves disease (dated by TCRdb to the early 2020s). Context from the whole study: Newly diagnosed Graves' disease patients had taken antithyroid drugs for less than 3 months. A total of some 35 samples underwent TCR sequencing: approximately 13 from persistent and around 20 from newly diagnosed Graves' disease patients. Peripheral blood TCR sequencing and RNA sequencing compared persistent Graves' disease patients with newly diagnosed Graves' disease patients. The study was registered as a clinical trial and conducted in China. What the research found in general, with its limitations: A larger number of public clonotypes was shared among persistent patients (approximately 2,600) than among newly diagnosed patients (about 990). Peripheral blood alone was examined, since thyroid tissue, which constituted the primary lesion, could not be accessed. TRBV28, TRBJ1-2 and TRBJ2-5 were preferentially used in persistent disease, while TRBV20-1 and TRBJ2-1 were favored in newly diagnosed disease. Sequencing and analysis were limited to the TCR beta chain. Persistent Graves' disease patients showed lower TCR Shannon entropy and fewer highly expanded clones than newly diagnosed patients, suggesting clonal expansion. As a limitation, the authors acknowledged that the small sample size may reduce accuracy.

This specimen's time point label, interpreted: newly diagnosed GD, antithyroid drugs for less than 3 months. RNA was extracted from PBMCs in TRIzol for both TCR sequencing and RNA sequencing. Graves' disease was diagnosed according to American Thyroid Association guidelines. Patients were recruited from an endocrinology department in Xi'an, China. Each patient gave 9 to 10 milliliters of peripheral blood, collected in an EDTA anticoagulant tube. Ficoll Paque Plus density gradient separation was used to isolate PBMCs, and no additional T cell sorting was done. RNA quality was checked with an Agilent 2100 Bioanalyzer and agarose gel, and concentration with a NanoDrop 2000. The method behind the library was multiplex PCR. Sequencing instrument: Illumina HiSeq 4000. To build TCR beta libraries, CDR3 regions were amplified by Arm-PCR using iRepertoire HTBI primers. Before sequencing, the PCR products went through gel purification. On the study's bioinformatics: A total of fewer than 65 TRBV and about 13 TRBJ segments were identified across samples and were used for gene usage analysis of CDR3 amino acid clonotypes. Filtered high-quality paired reads were merged into contigs using COPE and FqMerger. BLAST was used to align contigs to IMGT TRBV, TRBD and TRBJ reference genes, and CDR3 was defined according to IMGT. Clonotypes above 0.1% frequency were classified as highly expanded clones. Shannon entropy served as the measure of repertoire diversity, while the Gini coefficient captured V-J evenness. Clonotypes shared by more than one individual were considered public. Starting from the raw public reads, TCRdb applied fastp trimming at Q25, assembled clones with MiXCR and retained in-frame beta chains. All rows with the same CDR3 protein become a single entry with the most common DNA and genes. The V and J calls and clone size come from TCRdb's table, not from the authors' own analysis. The table for this sample lists about 330,000 distinct CDR3 sequences; around 16% of them were counted only once. In total, the top ten clones hold 20% of the sample.

The V and J ends are trimmed by 3 bases and 8 bases, leaving 14 bases between them. Reading the germline V gene gives CDR1 SGHRS and CDR2 YFSETQ. The CDR3 goes from the cysteine to the phenylalanine over 14 residues. Just the 42-base CDR3 DNA is kept, in frame starting at base 1. As for this clonotype: Its target antigen remains unknown. One base away lies a much larger clone, so this may be a sequencing read error.

The data also belong to a second study, concerning T cells in Graves' hyperthyroidism and ophthalmopathy. The second publication reports: Stable Graves' hyperthyroidism was defined as no progression to ophthalmopathy during 18 months of follow-up. Hyperthyroidism patients were newly diagnosed, with disease duration under 2 months, and aged 18 to 65 years. Any patient with an uncontrolled infection, another autoimmune disease, pregnancy or lactation was excluded. Diagnoses relied on clinical symptoms, serum thyroxine and TRAb, thyroid ultrasound and orbital computed tomography. The first round of RT-PCR for the TCR CDR3 was performed with the HTBI primer set and the Qiagen OneStep RT-PCR kit. Blood samples also contained most of the expanded thyroid clonotypes (frequency above 0.001), which suggests that blood repertoires may reflect thyroid immune responses. Ophthalmopathy was separated from stable hyperthyroidism by a 13 V-J signature model, with approximately 86% sensitivity and around 81% specificity obtained in cross-validation and 80%/75% obtained in testing. In validation, the model predicted progression to ophthalmopathy with approximately 69% sensitivity and over 72% specificity, a median of approximately 6.7 months before onset. TCR V-J signatures able to tell the groups apart were searched for in a discovery cohort of about a hundred patients, of whom roughly 42 had Graves' ophthalmopathy and about 60 had stable Graves' hyperthyroidism. Prospective prediction of ophthalmopathy was tested in an independent validation cohort of 18 to 20 hyperthyroidism patients and 17 patients who later progressed to ophthalmopathy. For training and testing, the roughly 97 patients in the discovery cohort were randomly divided in a 7:3 ratio. The study also compared thyroid tissue and blood T-cell repertoires from a handful of Graves' hyperthyroidism patients. Following sampling, methimazole starting at 30 mg daily was given to hyperthyroidism patients, and high-dose intravenous methylprednisolone was given to ophthalmopathy patients. A second multiplex PCR round built the libraries, followed by size selection and purification. Paired-end sequencing of the libraries was performed with 100 bp reads on an Illumina HiSeq2000. SOAPnuke was used to process the raw data, removing reads that contained adapters or uncalled bases, had a mean Phred below 15, or lacked an exact match to the constant primer or identifier. COPE v1.2.5 was used to merge the high-quality paired reads, and each unique nucleotide sequence was defined as a clonotype. Clonotypes were aligned to IMGT TRBV, TRBD and TRBJ reference segments using MiTCR v1.1. Analysis was restricted to V-J combinations with a frequency above 0.0001, which covered 98% to 99.2% of repertoires. The TCS score was defined as the ratio of F50 (clonal expansion) to E x V (chaos), calculated using BLOSUM62-based TCRdist between CDR3 peptides within each V-J. Welch's t-statistics and random forest reduced 514 V-J features to 10 to 15, which were used in a naive Bayes classifier (R e1071). No statistical method was used to set the sample size in advance, and investigators knew the group allocation. The paper reports TCR Vbeta CDR3 sequencing of some 140 peripheral blood samples: around 45 ophthalmopathy, about 75 hyperthyroidism and around 17 progressor patients.

The source is a young woman with Graves disease. Donor details come from another sample of the same person, matched by shared clones. This sequence uses TRBV5-1 and TRBJ1-4; the D segment could be TRBD1, given 5 matching bases. The sample in question was peripheral blood mononuclear cells (PBMCs), obtained at new diagnosis, from a patient treated with antithyroid drugs. The nucleotide sequence is given as TGCGCCAGCAGCTCTCAGGGTACCCGAGAAAAACTGTTTTTT. Translated, it reads CASSSQGTREKLFF.